This section outlines one T cell receptor beta chain sequence together with its context. Latent tuberculosis screening used tuberculin skin test and IGRA at entry. The data were taken from a study of T cells in tuberculosis. Study context: CD1B tetramers identified T cells specific for mycobacterial lipid GMM. IGRA-negative adolescents, IGRA-positive adolescents with latent tuberculosis and adults with active tuberculosis formed this South African cohort.

Sequenced by immunoSEQ multiplex PCR; TCRdb stores in-frame clones only, minus some. Altogether about 20,000 clones are present, approximately 92% being singletons, with the ten largest covering roughly 14%. The CDR3 has 14 residues. Trimming at V came to 8 bases and at J to 1 base, leaving 4 bases not matched to a gene. Germline V gene sequence: CDR1 SGHTA, CDR2 FQGNSA. This receptor was identified in a donor aged 10-29 years with latent tuberculosis or without tuberculosis infection. The sequenced material came from PBMCs. This chain uses TRBV7-2 with TRBJ2-1; 8 bases map to TRBD1. The CDR3 here is CASLGQGSYNEQFF. For the CDR3, the DNA is TGTGCCAGCTTAGGACAGGGTTCCTACAATGAGCAGTTCTTC.